This T cell receptor beta chain was obtained from a study of T cells after yellow fever vaccination. Study findings and constraints: Post-booster repertoires again held most primary-vaccination clones (approximately 96% CD4, over 80% CD8). A minor fraction of clonotypes spanned both CD4 and CD8 compartments. The secondary response showed a weaker magnitude and a faster peak, day 5 versus 15.

They built TCR cDNA with 5'RACE template switching, a step that put in a universal primer site and UMIs. Via MiXCR, TCRdb re-called the 5' RACE reads, giving one row per CDR3 protein. The table lists approximately 250,000 distinct CDR3 sequences, 5.2% of them singletons. V shed 5 bases and J shed 7 bases, with 15 bases lying between them. The CDR3 covers 14 residues. Germline V lookup: CDR1 MGHDK, CDR2 SYGVNS. Regarding this clonotype: Its target is unknown.

This receptor was taken from a man in his late teens or twenties who received the YFV17D yellow fever vaccine. The sequencing used CD4+ T cells sorted from PBMCs, collected on the day of the yellow fever booster vaccination. This sequence joins TRBV25-1 and TRBJ2-1; weak D call: TRBD1 (6 bases). CDR3 DNA: TGTGCCAGCAGTCGAATTTCGAGGGGGAATGAGCAGTTCTTC. This encodes CASSRISRGNEQFF.